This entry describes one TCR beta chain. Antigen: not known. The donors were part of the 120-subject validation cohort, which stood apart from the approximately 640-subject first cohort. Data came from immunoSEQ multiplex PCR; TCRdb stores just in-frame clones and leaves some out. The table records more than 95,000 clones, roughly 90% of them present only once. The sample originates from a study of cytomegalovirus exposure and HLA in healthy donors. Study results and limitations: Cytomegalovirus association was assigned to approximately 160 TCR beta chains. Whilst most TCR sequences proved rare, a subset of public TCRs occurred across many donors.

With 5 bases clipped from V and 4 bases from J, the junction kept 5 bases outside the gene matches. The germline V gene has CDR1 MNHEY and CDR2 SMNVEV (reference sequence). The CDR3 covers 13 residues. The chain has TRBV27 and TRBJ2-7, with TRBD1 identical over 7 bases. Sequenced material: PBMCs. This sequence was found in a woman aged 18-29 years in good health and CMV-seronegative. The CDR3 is CASSAQGSYEQYF. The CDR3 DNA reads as TGTGCCAGCAGTGCACAGGGGAGTTACGAGCAGTACTTC.